Following are 8 T cell receptor beta chains from one sample sequenced in a study of radiation and T cells in renal cell carcinoma. Only in-frame clones appear in the TCRdb table, and some are missing; sequencing was by immunoSEQ multiplex PCR. The data show about 74,000 clones, roughly nine tenths seen once. Time point specified: blood 4 weeks post-SBRT, at nephrectomy. Treatment indicated: 15 Gy SBRT to primary tumor, nephrectomy 4 weeks later. Sample: blood, taken from a patient whose treatment included radiotherapy and nephrectomy. Every receptor here comes from a woman in her 70s with renal cell carcinoma.

The chain combines TRBV19 with TRBJ1-5; the D is unclear. V was cut by 4 bases and J by 5 bases, with 12 bases left in between. There are 14 residues in the CDR3. CDR1 is LNHDA, CDR2 SQIVND, per germline (reference sequence). The CDR3, as DNA: TGTGCCAGTAGTACCACGACACACGATCAGCCCCAGCATTTT. Its translation is CASSTTTHDQPQHF.

The chain couples TRBV6-5 to TRBJ2-1; D possibly corresponds to TRBD1 (6 bases). This CDR3 region has 13 residues. Germline values: CDR1 MNHEY, CDR2 SVGAGI. V dropped 8 bases and J dropped 5 bases, with 13 bases sitting between them. CDR3 nucleotide sequence: TGTGCCAGCGCCCTCAGGGGCCACAATGAGCAGTTCTTC. Translation gives CASALRGHNEQFF.

This chain connects TRBV19 to TRBJ2-3; possibly TRBD2 for D (6 bases). CDR3 size: 16 residues. With 7 bases removed from V and 1 base from J, the gap between germline ends came to 18 bases. The V gene's germline CDR1 is LNHDA and CDR2 SQIVND (reference sequence). The CDR3 DNA sequence: TGTGCCAGTACCCTTTCGACGGGAGTACGCACAGATACGCAGTATTTT. Its protein is CASTLSTGVRTDTQYF.

V is TRBV30 and J is TRBJ2-3; TRBD2 agrees at 12 bases. This CDR3 region has 15 residues. CDR1 and CDR2 from the germline V gene are GTSNPN and SVGIG (reference sequence). V was clipped by 0 bases and J by 3 bases; unmatched bases: 1. This chain's CDR3 is CAWSVLAGGTDTQYF. The CDR3 nucleotides are TGTGCCTGGAGTGTACTAGCGGGGGGTACAGATACGCAGTATTTT.

V and J are TRBV5-4 and TRBJ2-6; TRBD1 is a possible D gene (6 bases). The CDR3 is 15 amino acids. Germline loops: CDR1 SGHNT, CDR2 YYREEE (reference sequence). V was trimmed by 1 base and J by 2 bases, leaving 7 bases between them. The CDR3 region is CASSLQGPGANVLTF. DNA for the CDR3: TGTGCCAGCAGCTTGCAGGGGCCTGGGGCCAACGTCCTGACTTTC.

The chain employs TRBV28 and TRBJ2-3; 10 nucleotides line up with TRBD1. Germline-derived CDR1 and CDR2 are MDHEN and SYDVKM. Trimming cost V 4 bases and J 4 bases; bases outside gene matches: 8. CDR3 size: 16 residues. CDR3 region: CASSSSGQGRPDTQYF. The CDR3 DNA reads TGTGCCAGCAGTTCCTCGGGACAGGGGAGGCCAGATACGCAGTATTTT.

This clone was counted once. V usage is TRBV7-6 and J usage is TRBJ2-5, with TRBD2 as a possible D gene (5 bases). Trimming left V 2 bases short and J 2 bases short, with 9 bases between. CDR3 length: 14 residues. Germline CDR1 and CDR2: SGHVS and FNYEAQ. In DNA form, the CDR3 reads TGTGCCAGCAGCTTATCGGGATTTCAAGAGACCCAGTACTTC. Encoded protein: CASSLSGFQETQYF.

The gene calls are TRBV29-1 and TRBJ2-2, with TRBD2 as a possible D gene (6 bases). The CDR3 is 13 amino acids. V dropped 7 bases and J dropped 0 bases, with 9 bases sitting between them. CDR1 is SQVTM and CDR2 is ANQGSEA in the germline V gene. This chain's CDR3 is CSGLGANTGELFF. CDR3 in DNA: TGCAGCGGACTAGGTGCGAACACCGGGGAGCTGTTTTTT.